The 30 T cell receptor beta chains in this list originate from one sample, sequenced in a study of post-analysis software for immune sequencing data. Notes on the study in general: Patients carried a handful of TRBV segments more frequently than controls did, and TRBV5-6, TRBV5-1 and TRBV20-1 were among them.

Incorporated into the TCR beta cDNA libraries were unique molecular identifiers, which served to reduce PCR and sequencing biases. A single record per CDR3 protein comes from TCRdb applying MiXCR to the PCR reads. The data contain about 400,000 distinct CDR3 sequences, around 33% of them seen just once; the ten biggest clones take up about an eighth. Their cognate antigens are unknown. Sequencing was carried out using blood. The receptor source for this set is a girl aged 5-17 years with multiple sclerosis.

The chain has TRBV10-3 and TRBJ1-1; TRBD1 matches 9 bases. The CDR3 extends over 14 amino acids. The germline gives CDR1 ENHRY, CDR2 SYGVKD. V shed 4 bases and J 2 bases; nucleotides not matched to a gene: 2. In nucleotides, the CDR3 is TGTGCCATCAGTGGGGACAGGGCTAACACTGAAGCTTTCTTT. It is translated as CAISGDRANTEAFF.

The chain employs TRBV5-1 and TRBJ2-1; 10 bases are a match to TRBD1. This CDR3 is built from 14 residues. V gave up 4 bases and J gave up 8 bases; unmatched junction bases: 6. Germline CDR1 and CDR2: SGHRS and YFSETQ. The CDR3 loop is CASSKGQGIYEQFF. The CDR3 nucleotides are TGCGCCAGCAGCAAGGGACAGGGGATCTATGAGCAGTTCTTC. The full variable domain, its missing parts supplied by reference TRBV5-1 and TRBJ2-1, is KAGVTQTPRYLIKTRGQQVTLSCSPISGHRSVSWYQQTPGQGLQFLFEYFSETQRNKGNFPGRFSGRQFSNSRSEMNVSTLELGDSALYLCASSKGQGIYEQFFGPGTRLTVL.

This clonotype was observed a few times. The chain carries TRBV29-1 and TRBJ2-3, with 11 positions matching TRBD2. The CDR3 is 14 amino acids. The V gene end was trimmed by 4 bases and the J gene end by 4 bases; junction bases not matched to a gene: 4. Germline V CDR1 and CDR2: SQVTM, ANQGSEA. The CDR3 is CSVVLAGASDTQYF. CDR3 DNA: TGCAGCGTTGTACTAGCGGGGGCGTCAGATACGCAGTATTTT.

The chain has TRBV2 and TRBJ2-7; 8 bases are shared with TRBD2. The V gene end was trimmed by 7 bases and the J gene end by 4 bases; junction bases not matched to a gene: 3. The germline V gene encodes CDR1 SNHLY and CDR2 FYNNEI. The CDR3 spans 12 residues. CDR3 bases: TGTGCCAGCATGCGGGGGGATTACGAGCAGTACTTC. This codes for CASMRGDYEQYF.

This clonotype was observed a handful of times. This rearrangement joins TRBV29-1 to TRBJ1-1; 7 nucleotides match TRBD1. Germline CDR1 reads SQVTM; CDR2 reads ANQGSEA. The V segment lost 7 bases and the J segment 4 bases; nucleotides outside the gene matches: 9. The length of the CDR3 is 13 residues. The CDR3 DNA reads as TGCAGCGCCGCGGGGCAGGGGGGCACTGAAGCTTTCTTT. Translated, it gives CSAAGQGGTEAFF.

V and J are TRBV28 and TRBJ1-2; D is unclear. The CDR3 runs 11 residues. Germline V lookup: CDR1 MDHEN, CDR2 SYDVKM. Trimming pared 6 bases from V and 5 bases from J, leaving 7 bases between. The CDR3 nucleotides are TGTGCCAGCAGGGCCCCTTATGGCTACACCTTC. Its protein product is CASRAPYGYTF.

This clonotype has only one observation. This chain uses TRBV11-3 with TRBJ2-5; tentatively, D is TRBD2 (7 bases). With the DNA end fitting TRBJ2-7 better, the J assignment may be wrong. CDR1 SGHNT and CDR2 YENEEA come from the germline V gene. CDR3 length: 15 residues. The DNA for the CDR3 is TGTGCCAGCAGCTCTGGGCGGGGGCCGAACTACGAGCAGTACTTC. The encoded protein is CASSSGRGPNYEQYF.

The J gene is TRBJ2-3, the V gene TRBV3-1; D may be TRBD1 or TRBD2 (5 bases each). V shed 2 bases and J shed 3 bases, with 15 bases lying between them. In germline, CDR1 is LGHDT, CDR2 YNNKEL (reference sequence). The CDR3 totals 16 residues. CDR3 DNA: TGTGCCAGCAGCCAAACGTTGGGGGACCCGACAGATACGCAGTATTTT. It codes for CASSQTLGDPTDTQYF.

V is TRBV7-8 and J is TRBJ2-3, with D perhaps given as TRBD1 or TRBD2 (6 bases each). CDR1 and CDR2 (germline): SGHVS, FQNEAQ. There are 16 residues in the CDR3. Trimming took off 5 bases at V and 8 bases at J, with 23 bases between the two ends. The CDR3 coding sequence is TGTGCCAGCAGCCTAGGGCAGCGAGGGGGGCTAGGTACGCAGTATTTT. This sequence encodes CASSLGQRGGLGTQYF.

This clonotype was observed a handful of times. The V call is TRBV4-2, the J call TRBJ2-1, with D possibly being TRBD1 or TRBD2 (5 bases each). Germline lookup yields CDR1 LGHNA and CDR2 YNFKEQ. The CDR3 consists of 16 residues. V was clipped by 3 bases and J by 7 bases, with 19 bases between them. The CDR3 region has the DNA TGTGCCAGCAGCCAGGCCCGGGACCTTACGGGGAATGAGCAGTTCTTC. It is translated as CASSQARDLTGNEQFF.

The chain is built from TRBV12-3 or TRBV12-4 and TRBJ2-3, with TRBD2 matching over 9 bases. V lost 6 bases to trimming and J lost 1 base; unmatched junction nucleotides: 8. The length of the CDR3 is 16 residues. The CDR3 is CASRRSGGQRTDTQYF. The CDR3 coding sequence is TGTGCCAGCAGACGTAGCGGGGGCCAGCGCACAGATACGCAGTATTTT.

This clonotype showed up just a few times. The V gene is TRBV27, the J gene TRBJ1-4; 9 bases are a match to TRBD1. From germline, CDR1 is MNHEY and CDR2 SMNVEV (reference sequence). CDR3 length: 15 residues. Trimming took 6 bases from V and 2 from J; bases not matched to a gene: 4. Here the CDR3 reads CASRQGAATNEKLFF. The CDR3 DNA follows: TGTGCCAGCAGACAGGGGGCGGCGACTAATGAAAAACTGTTTTTT.

This sequence joins TRBV9 and TRBJ2-7; D is possibly TRBD1 (6 bases). The V end lost 2 bases, the J end lost 1 base, and 13 bases lay between the germline ends. This CDR3 has 15 amino acids. Germline loops: CDR1 SGDLS, CDR2 YYNGEE. The CDR3 reads CASSVTPGESYEQYF. CDR3 bases: TGTGCCAGCAGCGTGACCCCAGGGGAATCCTACGAGCAGTACTTC.

V usage is TRBV4-2 and J usage is TRBJ2-4; no clear D gene. CDR1 LGHNA and CDR2 YNFKEQ come from the germline V gene. Trimming took 4 bases from V and 0 from J, leaving 13 bases between them. CDR3 length equals 16 residues. This chain's CDR3 is CASSLYSGLAKNIQYF. DNA for the CDR3: TGTGCCAGCAGCCTCTATTCCGGGTTAGCCAAAAACATTCAGTACTTC.

This clonotype has more than one count but fewer than ten. The chain joins TRBV6-6 to TRBJ1-1; 7 nucleotides line up with TRBD1. J gave up 0 bases and V 2 bases, and 6 bases lay outside the gene matches. Germline V gives CDR1 MNHNY, CDR2 SVGAGI (reference sequence). The CDR3 extends over 16 amino acids. As DNA, the CDR3 is TGTGCCAGCAGTTACGGACCGGGACAGATGAACACTGAAGCTTTCTTT. Its protein product is CASSYGPGQMNTEAFF.

The chain couples TRBV5-5 to TRBJ1-4; no clear D gene. V was pared by 4 bases and J by 5 bases, with 12 bases between. Germline V lookup: CDR1 SGHKS, CDR2 YYEKEE (reference sequence). This CDR3 is 14 amino acids long. The CDR3 DNA sequence: TGTGCCAGCAGCCCACCCCGAATGAATGAAAAACTGTTTTTT. The encoded protein is CASSPPRMNEKLFF.

The V gene is TRBV4-3, the J gene TRBJ2-7, with D hard to call. Germline loops: CDR1 LGHNA, CDR2 YSLEER. With 0 bases removed from V and 3 bases from J, the gap between germline ends came to 12 bases. The CDR3 is 15 residues long. The CDR3 protein is CASSQDPGSGYEQYF. The CDR3 DNA reads TGCGCCAGCAGCCAAGACCCAGGATCCGGCTACGAGCAGTACTTC.

This clonotype was found many times. This chain uses TRBV7-2 with TRBJ2-5; unclear D gene. CDR3 size: 14 residues. Germline CDR1 SGHTA, CDR2 FQGNSA. V was clipped by 5 bases and J by 5 bases, with 15 bases between them. The CDR3 loop is CASSRPPSAETQYF. DNA of the CDR3: TGTGCCAGCAGCCGCCCCCCCAGCGCGGAGACCCAGTACTTC.

V usage is TRBV7-8 and J usage is TRBJ2-1; 7 nucleotides agree with TRBD1. The germline V gene encodes CDR1 SGHVS and CDR2 FQNEAQ. V trimming: 4 bases; J trimming: 5 bases; junction bases outside the gene matches: 5. The CDR3 length is 14 residues. For the CDR3, the DNA is TGTGCCAGCAGCTCCCGGGACAGTCACAATGAGCAGTTCTTC. Amino acid sequence: CASSSRDSHNEQFF.

The chain recombines TRBV28 with TRBJ2-3; perhaps TRBD1 as D (5 bases). V was trimmed by 6 bases and J by 2 bases, leaving 9 bases between them. This CDR3 is 13 amino acids long. The germline CDR1 and CDR2 sequences are MDHEN and SYDVKM. CDR3 region: CASRDSATDTQYF. The CDR3 nucleotides read TGTGCCAGCAGAGACAGTGCCACAGATACGCAGTATTTT.

The gene calls are TRBV6-6 and TRBJ1-1, with 9 positions matching TRBD1. Germline V CDR1 and CDR2: MNHNY, SVGAGI (reference sequence). The CDR3 contains 15 residues. The ends lost 2 bases at V and 10 bases at J; junction bases unmatched: 11. The CDR3 sequence: CASSYPGQGIGVAFF. Here the CDR3 DNA reads TGTGCCAGCAGTTACCCCGGACAGGGGATCGGTGTAGCTTTCTTT.

A note on this clonotype: One end of the junction does not line up with germline, which may come from a read error. The J gene is TRBJ2-1, the V gene TRBV5-5; D is perhaps TRBD1 or TRBD2 (5 bases each). In germline, CDR1 is SGHKS, CDR2 YYEKEE (reference sequence). CDR3 size: 16 residues. This CDR3 reads CASSLSQGPSCNEQFF. In nucleotides, the CDR3 is TGTGCCAGCAGCTTGTCCCAGGGACCCTCCTGCAATGAGCAGTTCTTC.

This clonotype turned up a few times. This chain uses TRBV15 with TRBJ1-2; no reliable D call. The CDR3 extends over 14 amino acids. Between the trimmed V and J ends, which lost 0 bases and 8 bases, there was a span of 13 bases. Germline V gene data show CDR1 as LNHNV and CDR2 as YYDKDF (reference sequence). CDR3 amino acids: CATSREPRTRGYTF. CDR3 sequence (DNA): TGTGCCACCAGCAGAGAACCCAGGACGAGGGGCTACACCTTC.

The chain employs TRBV20-1 and TRBJ2-7; either TRBD1 or TRBD2 may fit D (6 bases each). Per germline, CDR1 DFQATT and CDR2 SNEGSKA (reference sequence). The CDR3 loop spans 15 amino acids. Trimming removed 4 bases at V and 1 base at J, with 17 bases between. CDR3 nucleotides: TGCAGTGCTACCCCAGGGGATAGCGGATCCTACGAGCAGTACTTC. Protein product: CSATPGDSGSYEQYF.

This clonotype was seen more than once but under ten times. A junction boundary mismatches the germline segment, possibly from a read error. The chain carries TRBV7-7 and TRBJ2-1; 15 positions agree with TRBD2. CDR1 and CDR2 (germline): SSHAT, FNYEAQ (reference sequence). CDR3 size: 16 residues. The CDR3: CASSPGLAGGVREQFF. In DNA, the CDR3 is TGTGCTAGCAGCCCGGGACTAGCGGGGGGCGTACGTGAGCAGTTCTTC.

The chain joins TRBV6-5 to TRBJ2-3; 9 positions agree with TRBD2. Trimming took 0 bases from V and 2 from J; bases not matched to a gene: 12. The length of the CDR3 is 19 residues. Germline assignment: CDR1 MNHEY and CDR2 SVGAGI. This CDR3 is CASSYSLLDLAGPTDTQYF. CDR3 bases: TGTGCCAGCAGTTACTCGTTATTGGATCTAGCGGGACCCACAGATACGCAGTATTTT.

In the case of this clonotype: An end of the junction differs from the germline gene, which may be a read error. The J gene is TRBJ2-7, the V gene TRBV5-1, with 9 bases that match TRBD1. The end of the DNA is better explained by TRBJ2-5, so the J call may be wrong. This CDR3 spans 13 amino acids. CDR1 and CDR2 from the germline V gene are SGHRS and YFSETQ. CDR3 nucleotide sequence: TGCGCCGGCAGCGTGGGACAGGGAGAGACCCAGTACTTC. Protein sequence: CAGSVGQGETQYF.

This clonotype showed up just a few times. The rearrangement uses TRBV7-3 and TRBJ2-5; 7 nucleotides align to TRBD2. The CDR3 spans 15 residues. The V gene end was trimmed by 4 bases and the J gene end by 9 bases; junction bases not matched to a gene: 14. Germline CDR1 and CDR2: SGHTA and FQGTGA. CDR3 DNA: TGTGCCAGCAGCTCCAGCGGGGACCTCAGTGGGGCCCAGTACTTC. Translated, it gives CASSSSGDLSGAQYF.

J is TRBJ1-2 and V is TRBV28; the D is unclear. The length of the CDR3 is 11 residues. Deletions cut 4 bases from V and 4 bases from J, with 4 bases between. CDR1 is MDHEN, CDR2 SYDVKM, per germline. The CDR3 sequence: CASSSRYGYTF. The CDR3 DNA follows: TGTGCCAGCAGTTCGCGCTATGGCTACACCTTC.

This clonotype has a count of ten or more. The CDR3 DNA is TGTGCCAGCTTCTTAGGACAGGGAAGGGGCACTGAGCAGTTCTTC. Translated, it gives CASFLGQGRGTEQFF. The chain has TRBV12-3 or TRBV12-4 and TRBJ2-1; 8 bases fit TRBD1. The J segment lost 9 bases and the V segment lost 8 bases, leaving 15 bases of the junction unmatched. The CDR3 covers 15 residues.